This T cell receptor (beta chain) was identified in a study of blood T cell repertoires in COVID-19. About the research overall: The United States, Italy and Spain were the sources of the acute and convalescent COVID-19 samples.

Original handling: Reference gene primer amplification gave estimated nucleated cell counts. Sequencing was performed with immunoSEQ multiplex PCR; in TCRdb, only in-frame clones are kept and a portion is missing. The DNA was the basis for D and trimming; V, J and clone size are from that table. The sample carries about 120,000 clones, around 84% recorded once. This CDR3 is 15 amino acids long. CDR1 LNHDA and CDR2 SQIVND come from the germline V gene (reference sequence). The germline V and J ends were trimmed by 6 bases and 1 base, with 14 bases remaining between them. This receptor was obtained from a man aged 35 to 55 with acute or convalescent COVID-19. The chain recombines TRBV19 with TRBJ2-3, with no clear D. Sequencing input: peripheral blood. The CDR3 DNA reads TGTGCCAGTAGCCCTCCTGGCCCTCGCACAGATACGCAGTATTTT. Translated: CASSPPGPRTDTQYF.